This TCR beta chain was found in a study of post-analysis software for immune sequencing data. Looking at the study overall: Both relapsing-remitting and secondary progressive multiple sclerosis featured among the disease courses, as did progressive-relapsing multiple sclerosis. Study-level findings and limits: Under the F measure, samples that were prepared in one batch clustered strongly together. Patients with multiple sclerosis recorded significantly lower normalized Chao1 diversity than controls, the study found. The five TRBV segments detected at higher frequency in patients than in controls included TRBV5-6, TRBV5-1 and TRBV20-1.

The sample holds a few counts of this clonotype. As yet, its antigen is unknown. The CDR3 length is 14 residues. V dropped 7 bases and J dropped 5; count of bases not matched to a gene: 9. Germline loops: CDR1 MDHEN, CDR2 SYDVKM. Unique molecular identifiers had been added to the TCR beta cDNA libraries. Out of about 1 to 11 million T cells, a few hundred thousand cDNA molecules were generated. One entry per CDR3 protein results from TCRdb running MiXCR on the PCR reads. The sample has 750,000 to 950,000 distinct CDR3 sequences, approximately 53% seen once; the top ten hold roughly 4.4%. This TCR was recovered from a girl aged 10-17 years with multiple sclerosis. The chain combines TRBV28 with TRBJ2-5, with TRBD1 matching 8 bases. The sequenced sample consisted of blood. CDR3 DNA: TGTGCCAGCACAGGGGGCAGGGTGTGGGAGACCCAGTACTTC. Its translation is CASTGGRVWETQYF.